A selection of T cell receptor beta chains follows, all from one sample in a study of cytomegalovirus exposure and HLA in healthy donors. Assay used: immunoSEQ multiplex PCR; TCRdb lists only in-frame clones, some missing. The sample lists more than 70,000 clones, just over 75% occurring once. Sequencing was carried out using PBMCs. The receptor source for this set is a man aged 45 to 65 in good health and CMV-seropositive. CDR3s include the opening cysteine and the closing phenylalanine or tryptophan. A D gene is named only where the DNA matches it firmly. Clone sizes are given selectively: once, few, many, or a class where the clone is expanded.

j_call v_call clone_size d_call cdr3_nt cdr3_aa
TRBJ2-3 TRBV2 - TRBD2 TGTGCCAGCACCAAGGCGGGGGTACCTGACACAGATACGCAGTATTTT CASTKAGVPDTDTQYF
TRBJ2-5 TRBV18 - TRBD2 TGTGCCAGCTCACCAGCGGGGGAGCAGTACTTC CASSPAGEQYF
TRBJ1-1 TRBV7-9 - TRBD1 TGTGCCAGCAGCTCACTACGACTCCTGGACAGGGCGAACACTGAAGCTTTCTTT CASSSLRLLDRANTEAFF
TRBJ2-1 TRBV7-6 - TRBD2 TGTGCCAGCAGCTTTGGCGGGAGCTCCTACAATGAGCAGTTCTTC CASSFGGSSYNEQFF
TRBJ2-1 TRBV6-4 - TRBD2 TGTGCCAGCAGTGATGACCCTGGGAGGGACAATGAGCAGTTCTTC CASSDDPGRDNEQFF
TRBJ1-4 TRBV5-1 - TRBD1 TGCGCCAGCAGCTGGGCCGGGACAGGGGGTTATACTGCTAATGAAAAACTGTTTTTT CASSWAGTGGYTANEKLFF
TRBJ2-1 TRBV18 - - TGTGCCAGCTCACCCCCCGGGGTGTCCTACAATGAGCAGTTCTTC CASSPPGVSYNEQFF
TRBJ2-1 TRBV7-3 - TRBD2 TGTGCCAGCAGCCCCCAAGGCGGGAGGGCCTCAAATGAGCAGTTCTTC CASSPQGGRASNEQFF
TRBJ1-3 TRBV18 - TRBD1 TGTGCCAGCTCACAGACAGGGTTCTCTGGAAACACCATATATTTT CASSQTGFSGNTIYF
TRBJ2-1 TRBV28 - - TGTGCCAGCAGTTTGAGTCTGAGCTACAATGAGCAGTTCTTC CASSLSLSYNEQFF
TRBJ1-5 TRBV30 - - TGTGCCTCAGAGGGAGGCAGCAATCAGCCCCAGCATTTT CASEGGSNQPQHF
TRBJ1-5 TRBV6-1 - - TGTGCCAGCAGTCTGGGACTCCTTAGCAATCAGCCCCAGCATTTT CASSLGLLSNQPQHF
TRBJ2-1 TRBV9 few - TGTGCCAGCAGTCGGGGGTACAATGAGCAGTTCTTC CASSRGYNEQFF
TRBJ1-2 TRBV10-3 - - TGTGCCATCAGTGAGCAGGTGGCGGGTACCGGCTACACCTTC CAISEQVAGTGYTF
TRBJ2-7 TRBV5-1 - TRBD2 TGCGCCAGCAGCTTGTACGCGGGAGTTCTCGACGAGCAGTACTTC CASSLYAGVLDEQYF
TRBJ2-2 TRBV19 few - TGTGCCAGTAGTATAGACAGCGGGCGAGGGGAGCTGTTTTTT CASSIDSGRGELFF
TRBJ2-7 TRBV11-2 - TRBD1 TGTGCCAGCAGCTTAGGTCCTACAGGGGGCGCGTACGAGCAGTACTTC CASSLGPTGGAYEQYF
TRBJ1-1 TRBV19 - - TGTGCCAGTAGTGTCCGGGACAAAAACACTGAAGCTTTCTTT CASSVRDKNTEAFF
TRBJ2-6 TRBV29-1 - - TGCAGCGTTATCAGGGATGGGGCCAACGTCCTGACTTTC CSVIRDGANVLTF
TRBJ1-2 TRBV7-8 - TRBD1 TGTGCCAGCAGCTTCGGGGACAGGGGGAACTATGGCTACACCTTC CASSFGDRGNYGYTF
TRBJ2-1 TRBV11-2 - TRBD1 TGTGCCAGCAGCCCCGGGACAGGGGCTGGAAATGAGCAGTTCTTC CASSPGTGAGNEQFF
TRBJ1-2 TRBV4-3 - - TGCGCCAGCAGCCAAACTGATAGCTATGGCTACACCTTC CASSQTDSYGYTF
TRBJ1-1 TRBV11-2 few - TGTGCCAGCAGCCCGGGGGGAGCGAACACTGAAGCTTTCTTT CASSPGGANTEAFF
TRBJ2-3 TRBV7-9 - TRBD2 TGTGCCAGCAGCTTACCCGGGTTAGCGGGACCCACAGATACGCAGTATTTT CASSLPGLAGPTDTQYF
TRBJ2-3 TRBV15 - - TGTGCCACCAGCAGAGACGTTTTAGCTAGCACAGATACGCAGTATTTT CATSRDVLASTDTQYF
TRBJ2-3 TRBV7-6 - TRBD2 TGTGCCAGCAGCCTAGCGGGAGGGCCTGGTGCAGATACGCAGTATTTT CASSLAGGPGADTQYF
TRBJ2-1 TRBV27 - TRBD1 TGTGCCAGCTTACGGACCGGGACAGGGAGCAATGAGCAGTTCTTC CASLRTGTGSNEQFF
TRBJ1-2 TRBV27 - TRBD1 TGTGCCAGCAGTCCTACCCCGACAGGGAACTATGGCTACACCTTC CASSPTPTGNYGYTF
TRBJ1-2 TRBV7-9 - TRBD1 TGTTCCAGCAGCTTACCAGGGGGCCTGTATGGCTACACCTTC CSSSLPGGLYGYTF
TRBJ2-1 TRBV25-1 few TRBD2 TGTGCCAGCAGTGAGCCCGGACTAGCGGTCAATGAGCAGTTCTTC CASSEPGLAVNEQFF
TRBJ2-1 TRBV15 once TRBD2 TGTGCCACCAGCAGAGGACTAGCGGGGACATACAATGAGCAGTTCTTC CATSRGLAGTYNEQFF
TRBJ2-4 TRBV15 - TRBD2 TGTGCCACCAGCAGTCGAACTAGCGAGTCCAAAAACATTCAGTACTTC CATSSRTSESKNIQYF
TRBJ1-5 TRBV5-8 - - TGTGCCAGCAGCCCTCTGAGGGCCGAAGGGCAGCCCCAGCATTTT CASSPLRAEGQPQHF
TRBJ2-7 TRBV12-2 few - TGTGCAAGTCGCTTAGTGTACGGGAGGCCCTACGAGCAGTACTTC CASRLVYGRPYEQYF
TRBJ2-2 TRBV5-1 - TRBD1 TGCGCCAGCAGCTTGGTTCTTTTTGACGGGACAGGGCCCACCGGGGAGCTGTTTTTT CASSLVLFDGTGPTGELFF
TRBJ2-7 TRBV5-1 once TRBD1 TGCGCCAGCAGCCTCTCACAACAGGGGGGAGGTGGCGAGCAGTACTTC CASSLSQQGGGGEQYF
TRBJ1-1 TRBV11-3 - - TGTGCCAGCAGCTTAGACCCGAGTGTGGCTGAAGCTTTCTTT CASSLDPSVAEAFF
TRBJ2-3 TRBV4-1 - - TGCGCCAGCAGCCAAGATTCGGGCGCGGGGCTCACAGATACGCAGTATTTT CASSQDSGAGLTDTQYF
TRBJ1-5 TRBV6-5 - - TGTGCCAGCAGTGCCGCGTCCACGTCTCAGCCCCAGCATTTT CASSAASTSQPQHF
TRBJ2-3 TRBV27 - - TGTGCCAGCGGCGACAGATACCCATCTACAGATACGCAGTATTTT CASGDRYPSTDTQYF
TRBJ1-2 TRBV30 - TRBD1 TGTGCCGGGGGACGTCCGCTGACAGGGAGTGGCTACACCTTC CAGGRPLTGSGYTF
TRBJ2-2 TRBV5-1 once - TGCGCCAGCAGCTTGTCATCGGCCCCGGGCACCGGGGAGCTGTTTTTT CASSLSSAPGTGELFF
TRBJ2-1 TRBV5-6 few TRBD2 TGTGCCAGCAGCTTGGTGGGGCTAGCGGGAGTAAATGAGCAGTTCTTC CASSLVGLAGVNEQFF
TRBJ1-1 TRBV9 few - TGTGCCAGCACCCCCAGGCAGGGTGGGGTCACTGAAGCTTTCTTT CASTPRQGGVTEAFF
TRBJ1-1 TRBV7-9 - - TGTGCCAGCACCCCCCGGGGGGCGCAAAGTCGGACTGAAGCTTTCTTT CASTPRGAQSRTEAFF
TRBJ1-1 TRBV29-1 few - TGCAGCGTCGAGGTGCTAGGCGAAGCTTTCTTT CSVEVLGEAFF
TRBJ2-7 TRBV7-2 - TRBD2 TGTGCCAGCAGCCCCCTCCCCGGGACCCCGGGAGGAAACGAGCAGTACTTC CASSPLPGTPGGNEQYF
TRBJ1-1 TRBV4-1 medium-sized - TGCGCCAGCAGCCAAGATATCAACACTGAAGCTTTCTTT CASSQDINTEAFF
TRBJ2-2 TRBV11-3 - - TGTGCCAGCAGCTTCGCAGCGAACACCGGGGAGCTGTTTTTT CASSFAANTGELFF
TRBJ2-7 TRBV7-9 - - TGTGCCAGCAGCTTAGGAGTGGAGGGATACGAGCAGTACTTC CASSLGVEGYEQYF
TRBJ1-5 TRBV18 - - TGTGCCAGCTCACCACCGATGGCAGGAGGGACCCAAAGCAATCAGCCCCAGCATTTT CASSPPMAGGTQSNQPQHF
TRBJ1-2 TRBV11-2 - - TGTGTCAGCAGCTTAGATGCAGGATACTATGGCTACACCTTC CVSSLDAGYYGYTF
TRBJ2-5 TRBV7-2 few TRBD1 TGTGCCAGCAGCTTAGGAGGACAGGACCGGGACTTC CASSLGGQDRDF
TRBJ1-5 TRBV19 - - TGTGCCAGTAGTAGCCGGGACATACTTAGCAATCAGCCCCAGCATTTT CASSSRDILSNQPQHF
TRBJ2-2 TRBV19 - TRBD1 TGTGCCAGTAGTAACGACCGGGACAGGTCCGACACCGGGGAGCTGTTTTTT CASSNDRDRSDTGELFF